The entry below describes one T cell receptor (beta chain). What it binds is unknown. Germline and junction disagree at one end, which may indicate a read error. These data are taken from a study of T cells in Graves' hyperthyroidism and ophthalmopathy. RNA transcripts gave rise to amplified TCR beta CDR3 regions. HTBI primers drove first-round RT-PCR of the TCR CDR3. TCRdb processed the multiplex PCR reads anew with MiXCR; each CDR3 protein has one entry. The profile shows roughly 420,000 distinct CDR3 sequences, roughly an eighth of them singletons. Diagnosing involved the use of clinical symptoms, serum thyroxine and TRAb, thyroid ultrasound and orbital computed tomography. Points from the study as a whole: Also found in blood were most expanded thyroid clonotypes above 0.001. A 13 V-J signature model discriminated ophthalmopathy versus stable hyperthyroidism.

This receptor was taken from a woman under 30 with Graves' hyperthyroidism. The sequenced sample was blood.

The CDR3 loop reads CAGSPQTGLYGYTF. CDR3 DNA sequence: TGTGCCGGCAGCCCCCAGACAGGGCTATATGGCTACACCTTC. The V gene is TRBV11-2, the J gene TRBJ1-2, with 7 nucleotides matching TRBD1. Germline assignment: CDR1 SGHAT and CDR2 FQNNGV. The CDR3 runs to 14 residues.